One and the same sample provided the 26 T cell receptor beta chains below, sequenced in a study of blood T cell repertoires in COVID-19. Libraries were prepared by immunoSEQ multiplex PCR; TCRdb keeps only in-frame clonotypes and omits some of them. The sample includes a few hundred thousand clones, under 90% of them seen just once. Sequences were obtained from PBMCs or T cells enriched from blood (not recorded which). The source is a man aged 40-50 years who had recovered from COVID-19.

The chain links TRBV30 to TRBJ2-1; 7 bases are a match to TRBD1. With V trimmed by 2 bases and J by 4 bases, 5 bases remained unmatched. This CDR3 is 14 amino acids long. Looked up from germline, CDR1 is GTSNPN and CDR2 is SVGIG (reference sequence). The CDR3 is CAWSKTDRYNEQFF. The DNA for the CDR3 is TGTGCCTGGAGTAAAACGGACAGGTACAATGAGCAGTTCTTC. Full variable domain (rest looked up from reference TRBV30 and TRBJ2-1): SQTIHQWPATLVQPVGSPLSLECTVEGTSNPNLYWYRQAAGRGLQLLFYSVGIGQISSEVPQNLSASRPQDRQFILSSKKLLLSDSGFYLCAWSKTDRYNEQFFGPGTRLTVL.

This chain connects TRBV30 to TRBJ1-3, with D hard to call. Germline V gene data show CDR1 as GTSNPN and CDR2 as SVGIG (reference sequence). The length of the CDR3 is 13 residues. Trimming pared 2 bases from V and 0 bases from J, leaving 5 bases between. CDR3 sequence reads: CAWSTNSGNTIYF. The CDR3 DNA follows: TGTGCCTGGAGTACTAACTCTGGAAACACCATATATTTT.

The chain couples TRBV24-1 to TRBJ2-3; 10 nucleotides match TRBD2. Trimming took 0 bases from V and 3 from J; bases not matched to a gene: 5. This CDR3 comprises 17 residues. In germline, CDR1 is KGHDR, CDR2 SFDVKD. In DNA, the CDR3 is TGTGCCACCAGTGATTTGCGACTAGCGGGTGCTACAGATACGCAGTATTTT. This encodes CATSDLRLAGATDTQYF.

The CDR3 loop reads CASSPTGNNEKLFF. The CDR3 DNA is TGTGCCAGCAGTCCGACAGGGAATAATGAAAAACTGTTTTTT. This chain connects TRBV28 to TRBJ1-4, with TRBD1 matching 7 bases. Losses at the gene ends were 5 bases for V and 4 bases for J; bases not matched to a gene: 4. CDR1 and CDR2 from the germline V gene are MDHEN and SYDVKM. The CDR3 is made up of 14 amino acids.

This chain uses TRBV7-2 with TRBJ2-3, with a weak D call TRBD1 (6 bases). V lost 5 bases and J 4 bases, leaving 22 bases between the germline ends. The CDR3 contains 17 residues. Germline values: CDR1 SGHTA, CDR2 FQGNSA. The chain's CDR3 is CASSLYVGGSGADTQYF. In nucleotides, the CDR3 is TGTGCCAGCAGCCTCTACGTTGGGGGCTCCGGCGCAGATACGCAGTATTTT.

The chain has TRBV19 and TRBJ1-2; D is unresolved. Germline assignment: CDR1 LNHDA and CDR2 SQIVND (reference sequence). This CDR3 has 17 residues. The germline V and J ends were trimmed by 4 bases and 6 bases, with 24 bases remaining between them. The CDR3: CASSTTEYPGEGNGYTF. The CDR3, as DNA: TGTGCCAGTAGTACAACCGAATACCCCGGTGAGGGTAATGGCTACACCTTC. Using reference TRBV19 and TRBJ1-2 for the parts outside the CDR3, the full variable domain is DGGITQSPKYLFRKEGQNVTLSCEQNLNHDAMYWYRQDPGQGLRLIYYSQIVNDFQKGDIAEGYSVSREKKESFPLTVTSAQKNPTAFYLCASSTTEYPGEGNGYTFGSGTRLTVV.

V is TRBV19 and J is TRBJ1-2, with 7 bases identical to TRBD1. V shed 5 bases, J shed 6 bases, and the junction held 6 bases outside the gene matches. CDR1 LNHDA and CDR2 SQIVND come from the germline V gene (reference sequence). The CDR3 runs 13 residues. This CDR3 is CASSPRDSHGYTF. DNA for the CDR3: TGTGCCAGTAGTCCCCGGGACAGCCATGGCTACACCTTC.

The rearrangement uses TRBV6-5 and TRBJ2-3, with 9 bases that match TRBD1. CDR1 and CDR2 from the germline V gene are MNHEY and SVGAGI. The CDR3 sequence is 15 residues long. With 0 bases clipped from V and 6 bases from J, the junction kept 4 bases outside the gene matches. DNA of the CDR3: TGTGCCAGCAGTTACTCGAACAGGGGGCCGGATACGCAGTATTTT. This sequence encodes CASSYSNRGPDTQYF.

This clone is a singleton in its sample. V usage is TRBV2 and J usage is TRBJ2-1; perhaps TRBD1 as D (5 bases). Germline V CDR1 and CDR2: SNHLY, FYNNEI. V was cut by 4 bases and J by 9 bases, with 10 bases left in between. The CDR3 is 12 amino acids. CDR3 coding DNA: TGTGCCAGCAGTGGGCCAGGGTTTGAGCAGTTCTTC. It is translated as CASSGPGFEQFF.

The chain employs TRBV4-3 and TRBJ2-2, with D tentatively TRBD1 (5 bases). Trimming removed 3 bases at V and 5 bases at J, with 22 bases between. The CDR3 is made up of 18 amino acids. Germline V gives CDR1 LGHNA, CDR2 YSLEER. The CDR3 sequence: CASSQSVVTGRVTGELFF. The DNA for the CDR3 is TGCGCCAGCAGCCAGTCCGTGGTAACAGGCCGAGTAACCGGGGAGCTGTTTTTT.

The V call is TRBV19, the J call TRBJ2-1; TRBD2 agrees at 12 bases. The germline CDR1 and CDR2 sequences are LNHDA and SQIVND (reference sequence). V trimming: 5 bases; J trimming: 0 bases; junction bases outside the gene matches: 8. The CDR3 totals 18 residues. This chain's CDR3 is CASSLTSGSDLSYNEQFF. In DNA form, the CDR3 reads TGTGCCAGTAGTTTGACTAGCGGGAGCGACCTCTCCTACAATGAGCAGTTCTTC.

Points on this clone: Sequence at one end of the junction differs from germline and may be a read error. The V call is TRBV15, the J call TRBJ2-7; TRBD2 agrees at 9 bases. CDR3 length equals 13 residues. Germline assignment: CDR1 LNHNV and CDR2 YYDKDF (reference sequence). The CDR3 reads CATSREYSGSKHF. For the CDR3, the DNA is TGTGCCACCAGCAGAGAGTATAGCGGGAGTAAACACTTC.

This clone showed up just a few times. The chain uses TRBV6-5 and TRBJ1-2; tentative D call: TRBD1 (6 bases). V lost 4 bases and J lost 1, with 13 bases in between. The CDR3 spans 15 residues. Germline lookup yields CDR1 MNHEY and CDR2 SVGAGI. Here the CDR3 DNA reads TGTGCCAGCAGTTCACAGGGCCCATTTAACTATGGCTACACCTTC. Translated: CASSSQGPFNYGYTF.

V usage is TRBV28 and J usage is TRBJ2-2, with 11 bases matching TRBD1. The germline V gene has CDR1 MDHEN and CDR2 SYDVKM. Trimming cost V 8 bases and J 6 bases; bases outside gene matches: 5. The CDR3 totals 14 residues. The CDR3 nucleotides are TGTGCCAGCGGGACAGGGGGGTTTCCCGGGGAGCTGTTTTTT. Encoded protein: CASGTGGFPGELFF.

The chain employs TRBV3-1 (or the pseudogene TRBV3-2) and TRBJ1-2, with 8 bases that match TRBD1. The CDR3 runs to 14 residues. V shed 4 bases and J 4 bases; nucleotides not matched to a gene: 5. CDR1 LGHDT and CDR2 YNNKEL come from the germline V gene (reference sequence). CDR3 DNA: TGTGCCAGCAGCCGGCAGGGGGCCCGCTATGGCTACACCTTC. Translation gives CASSRQGARYGYTF.

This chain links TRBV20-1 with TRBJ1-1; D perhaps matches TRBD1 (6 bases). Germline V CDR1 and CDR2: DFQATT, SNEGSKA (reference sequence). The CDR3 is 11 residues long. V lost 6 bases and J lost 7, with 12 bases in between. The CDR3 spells CSANTGFEAFF. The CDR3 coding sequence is TGCAGTGCCAACACAGGGTTTGAAGCTTTCTTT.

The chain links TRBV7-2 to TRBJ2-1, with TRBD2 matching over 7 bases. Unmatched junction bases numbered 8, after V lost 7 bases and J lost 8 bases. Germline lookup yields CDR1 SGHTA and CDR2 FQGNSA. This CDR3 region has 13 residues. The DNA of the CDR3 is TGTGCCAGCAAGCGGGGTCCTATGGATGAGCAGTTCTTC. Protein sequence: CASKRGPMDEQFF.

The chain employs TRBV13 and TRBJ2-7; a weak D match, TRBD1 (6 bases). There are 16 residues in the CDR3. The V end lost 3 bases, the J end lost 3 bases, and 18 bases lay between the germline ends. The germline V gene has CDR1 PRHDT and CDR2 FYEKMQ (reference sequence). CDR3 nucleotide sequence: TGTGCCAGCAGCTTCCGACAGGTGACACCTATCTACGAGCAGTACTTC. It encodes CASSFRQVTPIYEQYF.

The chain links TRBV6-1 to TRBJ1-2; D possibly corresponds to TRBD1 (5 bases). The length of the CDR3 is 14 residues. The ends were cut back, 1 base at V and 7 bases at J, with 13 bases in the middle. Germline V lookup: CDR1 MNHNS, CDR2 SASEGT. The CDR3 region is CASSEVVGGGGYTF. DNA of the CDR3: TGTGCCAGCAGTGAAGTAGTCGGGGGAGGTGGCTACACCTTC.

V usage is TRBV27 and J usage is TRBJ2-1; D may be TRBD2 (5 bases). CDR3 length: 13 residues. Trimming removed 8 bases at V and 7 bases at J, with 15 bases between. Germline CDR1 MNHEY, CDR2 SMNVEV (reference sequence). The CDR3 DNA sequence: TGTGCCAGCTTTGTGGGAGTAGGAAATGAGCAGTTCTTC. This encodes CASFVGVGNEQFF.

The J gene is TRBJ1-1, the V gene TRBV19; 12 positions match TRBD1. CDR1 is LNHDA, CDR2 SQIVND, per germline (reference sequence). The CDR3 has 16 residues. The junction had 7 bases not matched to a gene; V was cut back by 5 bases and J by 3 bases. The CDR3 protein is CASSLRDRGPDTEAFF. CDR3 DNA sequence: TGTGCCAGTAGTCTCCGGGACAGGGGGCCGGACACTGAAGCTTTCTTT.

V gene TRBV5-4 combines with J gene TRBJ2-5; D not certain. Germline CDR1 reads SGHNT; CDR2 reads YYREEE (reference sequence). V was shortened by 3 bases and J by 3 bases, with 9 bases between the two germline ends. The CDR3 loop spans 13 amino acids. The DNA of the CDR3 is TGTGCCAGCAGCTCAGAAAATGAAGAGACCCAGTACTTC. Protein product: CASSSENEETQYF.

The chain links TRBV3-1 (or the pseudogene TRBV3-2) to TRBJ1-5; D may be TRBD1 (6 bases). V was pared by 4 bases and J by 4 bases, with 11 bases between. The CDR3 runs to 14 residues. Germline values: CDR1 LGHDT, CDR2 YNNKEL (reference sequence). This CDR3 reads CASSRGHWNQPQHF. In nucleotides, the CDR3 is TGTGCCAGCAGCCGGGGACACTGGAATCAGCCCCAGCATTTT.

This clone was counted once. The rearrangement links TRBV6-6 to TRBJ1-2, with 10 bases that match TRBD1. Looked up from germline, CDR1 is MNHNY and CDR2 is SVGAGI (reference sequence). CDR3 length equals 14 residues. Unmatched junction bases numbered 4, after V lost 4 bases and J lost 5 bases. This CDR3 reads CASSSDRGDYGYTF. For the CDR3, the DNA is TGTGCCAGCAGTTCGGACAGGGGGGATTATGGCTACACCTTC.

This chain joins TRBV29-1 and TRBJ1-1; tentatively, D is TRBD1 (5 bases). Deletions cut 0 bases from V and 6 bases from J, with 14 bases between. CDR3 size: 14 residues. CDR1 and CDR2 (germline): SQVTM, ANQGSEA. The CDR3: CSVEEPGQYSEAFF. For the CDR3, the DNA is TGCAGCGTTGAAGAGCCAGGGCAGTATTCTGAAGCTTTCTTT.

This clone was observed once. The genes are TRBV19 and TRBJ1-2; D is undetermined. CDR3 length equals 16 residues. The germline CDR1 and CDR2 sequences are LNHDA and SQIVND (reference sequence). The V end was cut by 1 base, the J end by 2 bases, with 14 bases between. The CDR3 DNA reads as TGTGCCAGTAGTATAGTGCTGGGCAGTTCAAACTATGGCTACACCTTC. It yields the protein CASSIVLGSSNYGYTF.